This T cell receptor beta chain was found in a study of graft-versus-host responses after intestinal transplantation. General study points: Detected in recipient marrow were GvH clones, some of which were first observed in ileum or blood.

The table came from immunoSEQ multiplex PCR; TCRdb's copy has only in-frame clones and leaves some out. The sample carries 84,000 or so clones, approximately 92% recorded once. Germline V lookup: CDR1 MRHNA, CDR2 SNTAGT. V was cut by 6 bases and J by 9 bases, with 18 bases left in between. The CDR3 consists of 15 residues. Points on this clone: Its specificity is not known.

Sequences were derived from unstimulated CD8+ T cells sorted from spleen or lymph node cells, sampled before transplant. The receptor comes from a human donor who was the organ donor for an intestinal transplant. The rearrangement uses TRBV6-4 and TRBJ1-6, with a tentative D call TRBD1 (5 bases). This CDR3 reads CASSPRAWGGSPLHF. Here the CDR3 DNA reads TGTGCCAGCAGCCCCAGGGCTTGGGGAGGTTCACCCCTCCACTTT.